This T cell receptor (beta chain) was sequenced for a study of CD8 T cells in Susac syndrome. This clonotype was seen once. The CDR3 has 15 residues. V dropped 3 bases and J dropped 2 bases, with 14 bases sitting between them. The germline gives CDR1 KGHSH, CDR2 LQKENI. The RNA input was roughly 0.45 to 1 ug, and it was reverse transcribed with random hexamers. By means of immunoSEQ multiplex PCR, TCR beta CDR3 spanning 54 Vbeta and 13 Jbeta underwent amplification. MiXCR was run by TCRdb on the immunoSEQ multiplex PCR reads, yielding one entry per CDR3 protein. The table records 150,000 to 200,000 distinct CDR3 sequences, 95% to 96% of them present only once.

V is TRBV18 and J is TRBJ2-7, with no clear D. The receptor was derived from a human donor with Susac syndrome. Source material: CD4+ T cells from PBMCs. The CDR3 bases are TGTGCCAGCTCACCTCTTCTAACAGCTACCTACGAGCAGTACGTC. It yields the protein CASSPLLTATYEQYV.